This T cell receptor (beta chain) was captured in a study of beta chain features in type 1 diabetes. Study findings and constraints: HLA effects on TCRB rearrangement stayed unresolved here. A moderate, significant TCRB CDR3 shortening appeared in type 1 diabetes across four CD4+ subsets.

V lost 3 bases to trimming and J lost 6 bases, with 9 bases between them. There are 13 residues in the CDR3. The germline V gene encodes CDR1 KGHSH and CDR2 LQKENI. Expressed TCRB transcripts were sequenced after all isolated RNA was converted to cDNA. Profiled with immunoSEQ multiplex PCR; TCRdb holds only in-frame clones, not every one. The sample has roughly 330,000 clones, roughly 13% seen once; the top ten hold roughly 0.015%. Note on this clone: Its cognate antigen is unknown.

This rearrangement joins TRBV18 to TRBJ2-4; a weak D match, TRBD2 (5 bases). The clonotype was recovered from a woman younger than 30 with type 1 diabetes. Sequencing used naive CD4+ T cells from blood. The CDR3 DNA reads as TGTGCCAGCTCACCCCCCGGAGGAAACATTCAGTACTTC. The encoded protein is CASSPPGGNIQYF.